One and the same sample provided the 28 T cell receptor beta chains below, sequenced in a study of cytomegalovirus exposure and HLA in healthy donors. Primers for the PCR totalled 60 Vbeta and 13 Jbeta. Using immunoSEQ multiplex PCR, the repertoire was profiled, and TCRdb retains in-frame clones only, with some absent. The table lists 100,000 to 120,000 clones, roughly 80% of them singletons. Sequenced input: PBMCs. The receptors derive from a woman younger than 45 in good health and CMV-seronegative.

J is TRBJ1-3 and V is TRBV29-1; D uncertain. Between the trimmed V and J ends, which lost 7 bases and 0 bases, there was a span of 10 bases. This CDR3 region has 13 residues. Germline V gene lookup returns CDR1 SQVTM and CDR2 ANQGSEA. The CDR3 spells CSATVISGNTIYF. The DNA of the CDR3 is TGCAGCGCTACAGTGATCTCTGGAAACACCATATATTTT.

V gene TRBV27 combines with J gene TRBJ1-1; D unclear. CDR3 length: 14 residues. Germline V lookup: CDR1 MNHEY, CDR2 SMNVEV (reference sequence). V dropped 5 bases and J dropped 4 bases, with 14 bases sitting between them. In nucleotides, the CDR3 is TGTGCCAGCAGTCTAGATCTGGCCGGCACTGAAGCTTTCTTT. Translating it yields CASSLDLAGTEAFF.

The chain links TRBV7-2 to TRBJ1-2; a possible D gene is TRBD1 (6 bases). V shed 1 base and J shed 1 base, with 10 bases lying between them. Per the germline V gene, CDR1 is SGHTA and CDR2 is FQGNSA. The CDR3 has 15 amino acids. CDR3 in amino acids: CASSLVPGDNYGYTF. In DNA, the CDR3 is TGTGCCAGCAGCTTAGTCCCAGGGGATAACTATGGCTACACCTTC.

The rearrangement joins TRBV13 to TRBJ2-2; 11 bases map to TRBD2. The CDR3 covers 15 residues. The V gene's germline CDR1 is PRHDT and CDR2 FYEKMQ (reference sequence). The V and J ends lost 5 bases and 5 bases, in that order; junction bases with no gene match: 4. Here the CDR3 DNA reads TGTGCCAGCAGCGAGGGACTAGCGGTAACCGGGGAGCTGTTTTTT. This sequence encodes CASSEGLAVTGELFF.

The chain is built from TRBV19 and TRBJ2-7; 7 bases align to TRBD1. CDR1 LNHDA and CDR2 SQIVND come from the germline V gene (reference sequence). This CDR3 comprises 13 residues. The junction had 2 bases not matched to a gene; V was cut back by 3 bases and J by 3 bases. CDR3 sequence (DNA): TGTGCCAGTAGTATGGGACAGAACTACGAGCAGTACTTC. It yields the protein CASSMGQNYEQYF. The full variable domain, in which reference TRBV19 and TRBJ2-7 provide the parts outside the CDR3, is DGGITQSPKYLFRKEGQNVTLSCEQNLNHDAMYWYRQDPGQGLRLIYYSQIVNDFQKGDIAEGYSVSREKKESFPLTVTSAQKNPTAFYLCASSMGQNYEQYFGPGTRLTVT.

The sample holds a few counts of this clone. This chain connects TRBV25-1 to TRBJ1-5, with D perhaps TRBD1 (5 bases). With 3 bases removed from V and 3 bases from J, the gap between germline ends came to 9 bases. This CDR3 region has 14 residues. Germline loops: CDR1 MGHDK, CDR2 SYGVNS. The CDR3 sequence is CASSDGGINQPQHF. The CDR3 nucleotides read TGTGCCAGCAGTGACGGGGGGATCAATCAGCCCCAGCATTTT.

This clone was seen only a few times. The chain combines TRBV30 with TRBJ2-3; 14 bases line up with TRBD2. Germline-derived CDR1 and CDR2 are GTSNPN and SVGIG (reference sequence). The CDR3 consists of 19 residues. The V and J ends lost 1 base and 2 bases, in that order; junction bases with no gene match: 11. The CDR3 here is CAWSGPGLAGDDDTDTQYF. CDR3 nucleotides: TGTGCCTGGAGTGGGCCGGGACTAGCGGGAGATGATGACACAGATACGCAGTATTTT.

The rearrangement uses TRBV19 and TRBJ1-2; D is uncertain. CDR1 is LNHDA, CDR2 SQIVND, per germline (reference sequence). This CDR3 has 13 residues. V lost 4 bases and J 5 bases, leaving 11 bases between the germline ends. CDR3 loop: CASSSQTGYGYTF. CDR3 nucleotides: TGTGCCAGTAGTAGCCAGACGGGGTATGGCTACACCTTC.

The chain employs TRBV4-3 and TRBJ1-1, with unresolved D. Trimming took 1 base from V and 4 from J, leaving 10 bases between them. The CDR3 totals 14 residues. Germline lookup yields CDR1 LGHNA and CDR2 YSLEER. Here the CDR3 reads CASSQVGGRTEAFF. CDR3 bases: TGCGCCAGCAGCCAAGTCGGAGGGCGCACTGAAGCTTTCTTT.

This chain uses TRBV13 with TRBJ2-7, with TRBD2 as a possible D gene (5 bases). Germline CDR1 and CDR2: PRHDT and FYEKMQ (reference sequence). The CDR3 contains 16 residues. V lost 6 bases and J 0 bases, leaving 18 bases between the germline ends. Written as DNA, the CDR3 is TGTGCCAGCAGATCTTGGACTGGCGGAAGCTCCTACGAGCAGTACTTC. Translation gives CASRSWTGGSSYEQYF.

The chain combines TRBV6-5 with TRBJ1-4; D uncertain. The CDR3 loop spans 15 amino acids. The germline V gene has CDR1 MNHEY and CDR2 SVGAGI. V was shortened by 3 bases and J by 8 bases, with 16 bases between the two germline ends. The CDR3 loop is CASSYSGEIGEKLFF. Written as DNA, the CDR3 is TGTGCCAGCAGTTATTCCGGGGAGATCGGGGAAAAACTGTTTTTT.

The CDR3 bases are TGTGCCAGCAGCTTCACTAGCGGGAACTACGAGCAGTACTTC. This translates into CASSFTSGNYEQYF. The chain joins TRBV7-2 to TRBJ2-7, with 10 bases lining up with TRBD2. In germline, CDR1 is SGHTA, CDR2 FQGNSA. The ends lost 3 bases at V and 3 bases at J; junction bases unmatched: 2. CDR3 size: 14 residues. The whole variable domain, filled in from reference TRBV7-2 and TRBJ2-7, reads GAGVSQSPSNKVTEKGKDVELRCDPISGHTALYWYRQSLGQGLEFLIYFQGNSAPDKSGLPSDRFSAERTGGSVSTLTIQRTQQEDSAVYLCASSFTSGNYEQYFGPGTRLTVT.

In its sample, this clone was seen once. The CDR3 here is CASSAGPAGYEQYF. The DNA for the CDR3 is TGTGCCAGCAGCGCGGGCCCGGCGGGTTACGAGCAGTACTTC. The chain carries TRBV11-2 and TRBJ2-7; possible D gene TRBD2, 5 bases. Germline V lookup: CDR1 SGHAT, CDR2 FQNNGV. The CDR3 extends over 14 amino acids. Trimming took 5 bases from V and 4 from J, leaving 15 bases between them.

This clone was picked up one time. The chain uses TRBV29-1 and TRBJ2-7, with 9 bases lining up with TRBD2. This CDR3 region has 13 residues. V lost 4 bases to trimming and J lost 7 bases; unmatched junction nucleotides: 8. Per germline, CDR1 SQVTM and CDR2 ANQGSEA. CDR3 sequence (DNA): TGCAGCGTTGGATTACTAGCGGGCCTTGAGCAGTACTTC. Translating it yields CSVGLLAGLEQYF.

The gene calls are TRBV29-1 and TRBJ2-7, with TRBD2 matching over 10 bases. The J segment lost 4 bases and the V segment lost 4 bases, leaving 1 base of the junction unmatched. Germline values: CDR1 SQVTM, CDR2 ANQGSEA. The CDR3 is 12 residues long. CDR3 sequence reads: CSVGTSGYEQYF. The CDR3 DNA reads TGCAGCGTTGGGACTAGCGGTTACGAGCAGTACTTC.

Only one count was recorded for this clone. The chain joins TRBV4-3 to TRBJ2-3, with TRBD2 matching 11 bases. V lost 4 bases to trimming and J lost 3 bases; unmatched junction nucleotides: 3. In germline, CDR1 is LGHNA, CDR2 YSLEER. The CDR3 totals 15 residues. CDR3 sequence reads: CASSPGLAATDTQYF. Written as DNA, the CDR3 is TGCGCCAGCAGCCCGGGACTAGCGGCGACAGATACGCAGTATTTT.

The chain carries TRBV6-5 and TRBJ2-3; no clear D. The CDR3 length is 14 residues. Germline CDR1 MNHEY, CDR2 SVGAGI. V dropped 5 bases and J dropped 6 bases, with 15 bases sitting between them. The CDR3 protein is CASSTTPPGDTQYF. CDR3 nucleotide sequence: TGTGCCAGCAGTACGACTCCGCCTGGGGATACGCAGTATTTT.

J is TRBJ1-1 and V is TRBV6-6; D perhaps matches TRBD1 (5 bases). Germline V gene data show CDR1 as MNHNY and CDR2 as SVGAGI (reference sequence). Trimming left V 0 bases short and J 4 bases short, with 6 bases between. CDR3 length: 13 amino acids. CDR3 residues: CASSYSGGTEAFF. The CDR3 coding sequence is TGTGCCAGCAGTTACTCCGGGGGCACTGAAGCTTTCTTT.

The V call is TRBV28, the J call TRBJ2-7; TRBD1 is a possible D gene (5 bases). V lost 6 bases to trimming and J lost 6 bases, with 12 bases between them. Germline CDR1 is MDHEN and CDR2 is SYDVKM. The CDR3 is 12 amino acids. In DNA form, the CDR3 reads TGTGCCAGCAGGGCATGGGGCTTCGAGCAGTACTTC. Translation: CASRAWGFEQYF. The full variable domain, in which reference TRBV28 and TRBJ2-7 provide the parts outside the CDR3, is DVKVTQSSRYLVKRTGEKVFLECVQDMDHENMFWYRQDPGLGLRLIYFSYDVKMKEKGDIPEGYSVSREKKERFSLILESASTNQTSMYLCASRAWGFEQYFGPGTRLTVT.

CDR3 protein: CASSVASSGTGELFF. The CDR3 DNA reads TGTGCCAGCAGCGTAGCTTCTAGCGGGACCGGGGAGCTGTTTTTT. This sequence joins TRBV9 and TRBJ2-2, with 8 bases lining up with TRBD2. From germline, CDR1 is SGDLS and CDR2 YYNGEE. Losses at the gene ends were 0 bases for V and 5 bases for J; bases not matched to a gene: 3. This CDR3 has 15 amino acids. Combining the CDR3 with reference TRBV9 and TRBJ2-2 gives the whole variable domain DSGVTQTPKHLITATGQRVTLRCSPRSGDLSVYWYQQSLDQGLQFLIQYYNGEERAKGNILERFSAQQFPDLHSELNLSSLELGDSALYFCASSVASSGTGELFFGEGSRLTVL.

V usage is TRBV6-5 and J usage is TRBJ2-3; D is perhaps TRBD1 (6 bases). Germline CDR1 reads MNHEY; CDR2 reads SVGAGI. Trimming pared 6 bases from V and 1 base from J, leaving 11 bases between. CDR3 length: 14 amino acids. The CDR3 is CASRPHRGTDTQYF. CDR3 nucleotides: TGTGCCAGCAGGCCACACAGGGGCACAGATACGCAGTATTTT.

V and J are TRBV30 and TRBJ1-4; D not resolved. The ends were cut back, 2 bases at V and 3 bases at J, with 16 bases in the middle. Germline CDR1 reads GTSNPN; CDR2 reads SVGIG (reference sequence). The CDR3 is 16 amino acids. CDR3 coding DNA: TGTGCCTGGAGTTCCGGGGAGTTTTTCCCTAATGAAAAACTGTTTTTT. Amino acid sequence: CAWSSGEFFPNEKLFF.

The gene calls are TRBV27 and TRBJ2-1; maybe TRBD2 (6 bases). The CDR3 length is 15 residues. V lost 2 bases to trimming and J lost 2 bases, with 10 bases between them. Germline V gene lookup returns CDR1 MNHEY and CDR2 SMNVEV (reference sequence). The CDR3 nucleotides are TGTGCCAGCAGTTTAAGCGGGTTGCCCTACAATGAGCAGTTCTTC. Its translation: CASSLSGLPYNEQFF.

This chain links TRBV5-1 with TRBJ2-7; TRBD2 agrees at 10 bases. The CDR3 runs to 14 residues. Germline CDR1 and CDR2: SGHRS and YFSETQ. Trimming at V came to 1 base and at J to 6 bases, leaving 4 bases not matched to a gene. The CDR3 spells CASSLWTSGIEQYF. For the CDR3, the DNA is TGCGCCAGCAGCTTGTGGACTAGCGGTATCGAGCAGTACTTC.

This clone was detected only a few times. This chain uses TRBV27 with TRBJ2-7; the match to TRBD1 covers 9 bases. V lost 6 bases, J lost 1 base, and 4 bases stayed unmatched. CDR1 and CDR2 from the germline V gene are MNHEY and SMNVEV (reference sequence). The CDR3 totals 14 residues. The CDR3 here is CASSQTGGSYEQYF. In nucleotides, the CDR3 is TGTGCCAGCAGCCAGACAGGGGGGTCCTACGAGCAGTACTTC.

The sample holds a few counts of this clone. The chain employs TRBV2 and TRBJ2-4; TRBD1 aligns across 7 bases. The CDR3 sequence is 18 residues long. Trimming at V came to 4 bases and at J to 4 bases, leaving 16 bases not matched to a gene. CDR1 is SNHLY, CDR2 FYNNEI, per germline. CDR3 amino acids: CASSAGLDRPGQKNIQYF. The CDR3 nucleotides read TGTGCCAGCAGTGCAGGATTGGATAGGCCGGGACAGAAAAACATTCAGTACTTC.

In its sample, this clone was seen a few times. The chain couples TRBV15 to TRBJ2-7; 7 bases are shared with TRBD1. Germline CDR1 LNHNV, CDR2 YYDKDF (reference sequence). The junction had 7 bases not matched to a gene; V was cut back by 3 bases and J by 5 bases. This CDR3 region has 14 residues. The CDR3 DNA is TGTGCCACCAGCAGTGACAGGGTCGCCAACGAGCAGTACTTC. Translating gives CATSSDRVANEQYF. Full variable domain (missing parts from reference TRBV15 and TRBJ2-7): DAMVIQNPRYQVTQFGKPVTLSCSQTLNHNVMYWYQQKSSQAPKLLFHYYDKDFNNEADTPDNFQSRRPNTSFCFLDIRSPGLGDTAMYLCATSSDRVANEQYFGPGTRLTVT.

The V and J genes are TRBV5-1 and TRBJ2-5, with 8 bases fitting TRBD1. This CDR3 is 14 amino acids long. CDR1 is SGHRS and CDR2 is YFSETQ in the germline V gene. V trimming: 1 base; J trimming: 5 bases; junction bases outside the gene matches: 4. The CDR3 is CASSLQGAGETQYF. The CDR3 DNA is TGCGCCAGCAGCTTGCAGGGGGCGGGTGAGACCCAGTACTTC.